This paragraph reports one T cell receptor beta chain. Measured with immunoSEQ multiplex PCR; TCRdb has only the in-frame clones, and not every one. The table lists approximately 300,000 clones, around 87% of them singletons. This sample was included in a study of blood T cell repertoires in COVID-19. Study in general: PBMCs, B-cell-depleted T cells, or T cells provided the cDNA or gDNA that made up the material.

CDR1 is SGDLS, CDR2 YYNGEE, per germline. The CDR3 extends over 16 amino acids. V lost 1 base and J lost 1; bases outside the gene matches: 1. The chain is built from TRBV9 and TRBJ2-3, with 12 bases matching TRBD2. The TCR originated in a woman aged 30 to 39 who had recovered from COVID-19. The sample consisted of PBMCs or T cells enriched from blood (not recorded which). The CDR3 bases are TGTGCCAGCAGCGTAAGACTAGCGGGAGGCACAGATACGCAGTATTTT. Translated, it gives CASSVRLAGGTDTQYF.